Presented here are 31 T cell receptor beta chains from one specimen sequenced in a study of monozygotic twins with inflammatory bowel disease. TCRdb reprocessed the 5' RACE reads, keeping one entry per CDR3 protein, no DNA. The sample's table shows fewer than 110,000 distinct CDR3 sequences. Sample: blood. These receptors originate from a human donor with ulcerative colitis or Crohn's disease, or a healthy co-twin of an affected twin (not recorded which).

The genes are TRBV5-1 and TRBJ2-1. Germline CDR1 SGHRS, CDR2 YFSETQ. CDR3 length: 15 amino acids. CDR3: CASSEETLSYNEQFF.

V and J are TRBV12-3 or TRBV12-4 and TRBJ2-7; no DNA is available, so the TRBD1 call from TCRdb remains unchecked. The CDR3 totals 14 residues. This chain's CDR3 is CASSPAEGGYEQYF.

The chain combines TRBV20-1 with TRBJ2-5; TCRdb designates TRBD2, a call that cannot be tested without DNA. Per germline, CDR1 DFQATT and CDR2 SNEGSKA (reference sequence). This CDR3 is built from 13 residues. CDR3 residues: CSARRGGQETQYF.

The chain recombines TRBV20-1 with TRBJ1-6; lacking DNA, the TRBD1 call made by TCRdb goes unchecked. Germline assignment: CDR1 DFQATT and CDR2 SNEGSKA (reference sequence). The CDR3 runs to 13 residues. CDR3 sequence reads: CSVGGLLNSPLHF.

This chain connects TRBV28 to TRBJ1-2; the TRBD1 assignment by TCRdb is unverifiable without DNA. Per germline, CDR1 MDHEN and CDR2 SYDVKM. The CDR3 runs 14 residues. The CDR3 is CASSLAGTDYGYTF.

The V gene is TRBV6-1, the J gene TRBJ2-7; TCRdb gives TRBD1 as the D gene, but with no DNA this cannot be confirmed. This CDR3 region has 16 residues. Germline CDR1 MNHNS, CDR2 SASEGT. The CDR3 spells CASSRRPGRSSYEQYF.

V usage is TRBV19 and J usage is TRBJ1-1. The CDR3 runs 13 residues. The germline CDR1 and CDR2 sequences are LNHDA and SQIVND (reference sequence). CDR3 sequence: CASSLRVGTEAFF.

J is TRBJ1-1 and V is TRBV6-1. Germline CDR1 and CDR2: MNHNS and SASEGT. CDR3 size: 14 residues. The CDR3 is CASTASGGNTEAFF.

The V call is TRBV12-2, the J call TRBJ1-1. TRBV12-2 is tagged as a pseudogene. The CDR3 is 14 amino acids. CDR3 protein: CASRLDLRGTEAFF.

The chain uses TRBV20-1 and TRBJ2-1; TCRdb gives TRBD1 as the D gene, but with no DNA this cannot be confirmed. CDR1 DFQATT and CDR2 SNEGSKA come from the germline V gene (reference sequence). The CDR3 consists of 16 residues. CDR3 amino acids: CSAGTGDPISYNEQFF.

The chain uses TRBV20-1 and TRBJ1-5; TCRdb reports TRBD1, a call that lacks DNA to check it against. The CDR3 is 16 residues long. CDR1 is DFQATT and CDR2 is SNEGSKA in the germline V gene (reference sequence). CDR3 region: CSARDGSRAGNQPQHF.

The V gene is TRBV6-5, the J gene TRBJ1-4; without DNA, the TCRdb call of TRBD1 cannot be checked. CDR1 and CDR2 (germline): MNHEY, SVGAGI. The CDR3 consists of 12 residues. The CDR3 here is CASRQTGEKLFF.

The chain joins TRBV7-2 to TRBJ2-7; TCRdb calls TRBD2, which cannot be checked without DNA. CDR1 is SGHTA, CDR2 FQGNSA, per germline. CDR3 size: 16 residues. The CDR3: CASSLAGGAVTYEQYF.

The CDR3 sequence is CASSPPMNTEAFF. The chain combines TRBV18 with TRBJ1-1. Germline values: CDR1 KGHSH, CDR2 LQKENI. CDR3 length: 13 amino acids.

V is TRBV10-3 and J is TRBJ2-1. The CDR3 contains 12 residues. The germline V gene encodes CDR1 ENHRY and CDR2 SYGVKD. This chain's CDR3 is CAIRADGDEQFF.

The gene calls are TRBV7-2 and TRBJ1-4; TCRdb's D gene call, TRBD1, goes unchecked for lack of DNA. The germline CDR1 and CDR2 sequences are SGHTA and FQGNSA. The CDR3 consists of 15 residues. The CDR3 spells CASSHQGVGDEKLFF.

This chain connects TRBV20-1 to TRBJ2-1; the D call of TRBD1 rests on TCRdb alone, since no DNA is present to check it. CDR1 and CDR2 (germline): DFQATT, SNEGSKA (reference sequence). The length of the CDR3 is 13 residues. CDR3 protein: CSATGLGSGEQFF.

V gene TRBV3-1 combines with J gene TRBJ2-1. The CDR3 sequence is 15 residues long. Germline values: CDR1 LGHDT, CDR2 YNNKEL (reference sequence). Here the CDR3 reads CASSQDLGRVNEQFF.

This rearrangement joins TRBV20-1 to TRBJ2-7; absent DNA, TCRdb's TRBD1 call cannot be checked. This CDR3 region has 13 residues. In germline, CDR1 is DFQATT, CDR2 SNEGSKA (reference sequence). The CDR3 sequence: CSTPGQESYEQYF.

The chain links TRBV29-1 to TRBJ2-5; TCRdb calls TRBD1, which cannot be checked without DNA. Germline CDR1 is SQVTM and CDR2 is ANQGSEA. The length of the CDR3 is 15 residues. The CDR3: CSVPRTGTLRETQYF.

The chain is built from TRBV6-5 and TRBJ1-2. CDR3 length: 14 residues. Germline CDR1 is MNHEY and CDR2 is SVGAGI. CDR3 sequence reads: CASSYLPIGVGYTF.

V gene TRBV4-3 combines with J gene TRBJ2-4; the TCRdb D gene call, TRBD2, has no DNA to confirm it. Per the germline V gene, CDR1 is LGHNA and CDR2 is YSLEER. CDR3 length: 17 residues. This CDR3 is CASSPRTSGGTKNMQYF.

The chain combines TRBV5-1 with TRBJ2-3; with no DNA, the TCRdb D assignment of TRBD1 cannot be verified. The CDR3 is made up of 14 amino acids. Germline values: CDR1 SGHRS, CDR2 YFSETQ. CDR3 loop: CASSLYQTGDTQYF.

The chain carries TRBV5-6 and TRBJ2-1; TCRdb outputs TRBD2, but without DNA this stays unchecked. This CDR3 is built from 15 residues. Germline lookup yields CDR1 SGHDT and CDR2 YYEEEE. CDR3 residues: CASSFRLAGSDEQFF.

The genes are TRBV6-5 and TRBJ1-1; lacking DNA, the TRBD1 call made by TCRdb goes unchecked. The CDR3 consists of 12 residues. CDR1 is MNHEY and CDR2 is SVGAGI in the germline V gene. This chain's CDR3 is CASRTGAGGAFF.

This CDR3 reads CASSGGTFSYEQYF. The rearrangement uses TRBV12-3 or TRBV12-4 and TRBJ2-7; the TRBD1 assignment by TCRdb is unverifiable without DNA. This CDR3 region has 14 residues.

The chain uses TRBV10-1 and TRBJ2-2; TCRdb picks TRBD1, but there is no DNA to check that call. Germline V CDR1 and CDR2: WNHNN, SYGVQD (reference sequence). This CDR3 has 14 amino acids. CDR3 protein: CASSADLYTGELFF.

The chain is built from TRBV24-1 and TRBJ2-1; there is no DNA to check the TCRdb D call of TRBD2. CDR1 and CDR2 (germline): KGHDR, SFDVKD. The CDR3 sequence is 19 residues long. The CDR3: CATSDSLGTSGRTYNEQFF.

CDR3 protein: CASRSGNSPLHF. The V call is TRBV6-5, the J call TRBJ1-6. The CDR3 is 12 residues long. Germline V lookup: CDR1 MNHEY, CDR2 SVGAGI.

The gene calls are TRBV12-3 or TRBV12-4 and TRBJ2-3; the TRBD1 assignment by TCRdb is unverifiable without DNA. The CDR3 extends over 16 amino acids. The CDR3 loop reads CASSLRAGGPTDTQYF.

This chain's CDR3 is CASSLYGQNNQPQHF. The chain uses TRBV7-2 and TRBJ1-5; checking the TCRdb D call of TRBD1 is not possible without DNA. This CDR3 region has 15 residues. Per the germline V gene, CDR1 is SGHTA and CDR2 is FQGNSA.